This T cell receptor beta chain stems from a study of blood T cell repertoires in COVID-19. The germline CDR1 and CDR2 sequences are LNHDA and SQIVND (reference sequence). This CDR3 comprises 12 residues. V was shortened by 5 bases and J by 10 bases, with 9 bases between the two germline ends. Sequenced by immunoSEQ multiplex PCR; TCRdb stores in-frame clones only, minus some. The sample contains 150,000 to 200,000 clones, 84% of which appear only once. This clone was recorded only once. Sequenced sample: peripheral blood. The clonotype originates from an older woman with COVID-19, enrolled during active disease. The chain combines TRBV19 with TRBJ1-6; no definite D call. The CDR3 here is CASSPARSPLHF. The CDR3, as DNA: TGTGCCAGTAGTCCGGCCAGGTCACCCCTCCACTTT.